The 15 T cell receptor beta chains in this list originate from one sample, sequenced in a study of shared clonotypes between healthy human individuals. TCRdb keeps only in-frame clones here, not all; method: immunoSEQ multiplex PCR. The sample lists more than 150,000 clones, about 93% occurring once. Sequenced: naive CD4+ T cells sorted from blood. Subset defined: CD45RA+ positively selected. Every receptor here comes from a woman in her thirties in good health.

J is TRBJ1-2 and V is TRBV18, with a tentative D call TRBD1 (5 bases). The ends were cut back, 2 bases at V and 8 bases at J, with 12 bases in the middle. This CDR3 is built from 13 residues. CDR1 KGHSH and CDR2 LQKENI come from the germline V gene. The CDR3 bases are TGTGCCAGCTCACCAGTAGGGGCGAGCGGCTACACCTTC. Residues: CASSPVGASGYTF.

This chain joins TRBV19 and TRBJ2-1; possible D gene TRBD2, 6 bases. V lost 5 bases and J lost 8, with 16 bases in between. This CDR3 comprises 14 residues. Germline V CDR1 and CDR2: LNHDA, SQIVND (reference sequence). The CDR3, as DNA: TGTGCCAGTAGTGGCAGCTTTACTAGCTATGAGCAGTTCTTC. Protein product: CASSGSFTSYEQFF.

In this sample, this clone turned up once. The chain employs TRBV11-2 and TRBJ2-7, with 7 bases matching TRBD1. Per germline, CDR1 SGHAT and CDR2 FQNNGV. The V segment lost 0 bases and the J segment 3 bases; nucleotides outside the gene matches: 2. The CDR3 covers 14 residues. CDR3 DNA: TGTGCCAGCAGCTTAGAGGCAGGGGGCTACGAGCAGTACTTC. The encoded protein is CASSLEAGGYEQYF.

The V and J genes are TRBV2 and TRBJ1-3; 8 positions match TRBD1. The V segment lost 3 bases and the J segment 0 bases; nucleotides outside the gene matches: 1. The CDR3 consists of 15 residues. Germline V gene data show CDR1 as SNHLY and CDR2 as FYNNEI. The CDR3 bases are TGTGCCAGCAGTGAGACAGGGGTCTCTGGAAACACCATATATTTT. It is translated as CASSETGVSGNTIYF.

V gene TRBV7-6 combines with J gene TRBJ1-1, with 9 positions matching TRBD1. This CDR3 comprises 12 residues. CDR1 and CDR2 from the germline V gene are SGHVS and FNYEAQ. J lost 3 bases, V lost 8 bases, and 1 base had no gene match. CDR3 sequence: CASRDRDTEAFF. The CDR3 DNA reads TGTGCCAGCCGGGACAGGGACACTGAAGCTTTCTTT.

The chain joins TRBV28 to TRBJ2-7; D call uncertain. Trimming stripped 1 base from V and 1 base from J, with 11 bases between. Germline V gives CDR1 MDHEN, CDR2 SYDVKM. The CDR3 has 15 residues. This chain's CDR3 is CASSLSPPGSYEQYF. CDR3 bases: TGTGCCAGCAGTTTATCCCCCCCGGGTTCCTACGAGCAGTACTTC.

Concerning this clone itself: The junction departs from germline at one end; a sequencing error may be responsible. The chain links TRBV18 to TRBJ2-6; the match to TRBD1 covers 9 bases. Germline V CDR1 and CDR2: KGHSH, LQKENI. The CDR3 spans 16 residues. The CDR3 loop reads CASSPQGAGGANVLTF. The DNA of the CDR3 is TGTGCCAGCTCCCCACAGGGGGCAGGCGGGGCCAACGTCCTGACTTTC.

The CDR3 DNA is TGTGCCAGCAACCAGGGTTCGCAAGAGACCCAGTACTTC. Its protein is CASNQGSQETQYF. The V gene is TRBV28, the J gene TRBJ2-5; D possibly corresponds to TRBD1 (5 bases). Per the germline V gene, CDR1 is MDHEN and CDR2 is SYDVKM. The CDR3 runs to 13 residues. Trimming stripped 7 bases from V and 2 bases from J, with 11 bases between.

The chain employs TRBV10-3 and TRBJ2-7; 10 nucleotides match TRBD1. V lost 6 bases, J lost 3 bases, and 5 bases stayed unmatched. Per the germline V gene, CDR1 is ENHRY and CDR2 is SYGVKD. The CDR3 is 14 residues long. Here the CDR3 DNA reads TGTGCCATCAGCCCCGGGACAGGGGTCTACGAGCAGTACTTC. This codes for CAISPGTGVYEQYF.

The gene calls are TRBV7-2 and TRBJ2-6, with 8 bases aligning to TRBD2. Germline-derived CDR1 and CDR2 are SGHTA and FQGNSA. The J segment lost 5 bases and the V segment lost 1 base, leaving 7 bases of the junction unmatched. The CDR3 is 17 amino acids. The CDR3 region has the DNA TGTGCCAGCAGCTTAGGGCGGGGGGACCTCAGGGCCAACGTCCTGACTTTC. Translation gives CASSLGRGDLRANVLTF.

As DNA, the CDR3 is TGTGCCAGCAGTGTTGAAGGGTATAGCTCCTACGAGCAGTACTTC. Translating gives CASSVEGYSSYEQYF. The J gene is TRBJ2-7, the V gene TRBV2; unclear D gene. Germline assignment: CDR1 SNHLY and CDR2 FYNNEI. This CDR3 has 15 amino acids. Trimming cost V 4 bases and J 0 bases, with 13 bases left between them.

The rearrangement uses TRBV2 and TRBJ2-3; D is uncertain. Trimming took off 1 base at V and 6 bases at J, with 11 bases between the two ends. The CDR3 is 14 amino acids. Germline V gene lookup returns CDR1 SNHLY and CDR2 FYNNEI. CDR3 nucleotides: TGTGCCAGCAGTGAAGGGGTGGTTAGGGATACGCAGTATTTT. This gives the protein CASSEGVVRDTQYF. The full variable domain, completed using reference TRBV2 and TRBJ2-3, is EPEVTQTPSHQVTQMGQEVILRCVPISNHLYFYWYRQILGQKVEFLVSFYNNEISEKSEIFDDQFSVERPDGSNFTLKIRSTKLEDSAMYFCASSEGVVRDTQYFGPGTRLTVL.

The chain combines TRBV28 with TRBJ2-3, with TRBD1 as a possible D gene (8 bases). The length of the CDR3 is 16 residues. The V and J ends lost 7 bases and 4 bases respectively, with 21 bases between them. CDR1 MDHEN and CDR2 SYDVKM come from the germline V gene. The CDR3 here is CASITGGAGASDTQYF. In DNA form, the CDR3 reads TGTGCCAGCATCACAGGGGGTGCGGGAGCGTCAGATACGCAGTATTTT.

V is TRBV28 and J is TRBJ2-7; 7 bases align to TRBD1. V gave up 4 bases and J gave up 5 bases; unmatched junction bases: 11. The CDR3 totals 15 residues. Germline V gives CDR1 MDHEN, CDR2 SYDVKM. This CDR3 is CASSWYRGPIDEQYF. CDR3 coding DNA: TGTGCCAGCAGTTGGTACAGGGGTCCCATTGACGAGCAGTACTTC.

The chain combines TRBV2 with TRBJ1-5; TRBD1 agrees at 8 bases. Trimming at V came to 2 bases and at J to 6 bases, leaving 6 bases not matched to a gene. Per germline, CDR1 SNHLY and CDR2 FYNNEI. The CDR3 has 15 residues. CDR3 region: CASSEMAGGTQPQHF. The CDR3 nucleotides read TGTGCCAGCAGTGAAATGGCAGGGGGCACTCAGCCCCAGCATTTT.